Here is one T cell receptor beta chain with its context. As yet, its antigen is unknown. Since a much larger clone is just one base distant, this may be a read error. CDR1 SGHTA and CDR2 FQGNSA come from the germline V gene. CDR3 length: 14 residues. V gave up 4 bases and J gave up 0 bases, with 10 bases separating them. The data stem from a study of T cell repertoires in cytomegalovirus infection. Study background: The authors used CMV epitopes that were HLA-C-restricted (recently identified) and HLA-B-restricted (well studied).

TCRdb called the reads again in MiXCR, with one record for every CDR3 protein. This table has under 500,000 distinct CDR3 sequences, about two fifths appearing once. The source is a human donor in good health (CMV status not recorded). Some clones in this sample may be carry-over from other donors' samples. Sequences were derived from cultured PBMCs, sampled from culture after CMV antigen stimulation. J is TRBJ2-7 and V is TRBV7-2, with D possibly matching TRBD1 (6 bases). This CDR3 is CASSYDRSSYEQYF. CDR3 nucleotides: TGTGCCAGCAGCTATGACAGGAGCTCCTACGAGCAGTACTTC.